The source of this T cell receptor beta chain is a study of blood T cell repertoires in COVID-19. All enrollees were about 18 to 95 years old and from about 25 US areas. Within 2 weeks before study entry, exposed participants met a COVID-19 case. Profiled with immunoSEQ multiplex PCR; TCRdb holds only in-frame clones, not every one. The sample yields a few hundred thousand clones, approximately 91% seen once. J was trimmed by 0 bases and V by 1 base; bases with no gene match: 2. Per the germline V gene, CDR1 is LGHDT and CDR2 is YNNKEL (reference sequence). The CDR3 has 15 residues. The J gene is TRBJ1-2, the V gene TRBV3-1 (or the pseudogene TRBV3-2), with 7 bases that match TRBD1. Sequencing was done on a sample of PBMCs or T cells enriched from blood (not recorded which). The clonotype originates from a middle-aged woman who had been exposed to COVID-19. CDR3 sequence: CASSQADRSNYGYTF. CDR3 bases: TGTGCCAGCAGCCAAGCGGACAGGTCTAACTATGGCTACACCTTC.